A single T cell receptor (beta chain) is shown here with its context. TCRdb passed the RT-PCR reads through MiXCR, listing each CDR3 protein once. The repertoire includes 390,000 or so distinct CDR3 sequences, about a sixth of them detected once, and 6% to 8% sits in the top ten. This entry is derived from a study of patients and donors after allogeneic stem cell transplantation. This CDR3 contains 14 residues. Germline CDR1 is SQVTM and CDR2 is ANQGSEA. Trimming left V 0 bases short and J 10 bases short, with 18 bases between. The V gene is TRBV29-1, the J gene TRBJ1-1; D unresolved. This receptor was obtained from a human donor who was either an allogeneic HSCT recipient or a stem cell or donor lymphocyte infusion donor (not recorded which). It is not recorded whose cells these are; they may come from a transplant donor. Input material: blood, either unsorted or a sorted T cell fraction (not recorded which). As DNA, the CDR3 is TGCAGCGTTGAAGATTCGGGAGGATGGGAGCGAGCTTTCTTT. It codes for CSVEDSGGWERAFF.